This TCR beta chain comes out of a study of human thymus T cells. TCRdb's table, derived via immunoSEQ multiplex PCR, lists solely in-frame clones and lacks some. In the table there are some 44,000 clones, approximately 95% of which are singletons. CDR3 length equals 12 residues. Trimming stripped 3 bases from V and 4 bases from J, with 5 bases between. Germline CDR1 is SEHNR and CDR2 is FQNEAQ (reference sequence). The sequencing input was blood. The chain uses TRBV7-9 and TRBJ2-3, with D unresolved. This TCR was recovered from a girl under three years old with a congenital heart defect but otherwise immunologically healthy. DNA for the CDR3: TGTGCCAGCAGCTTTACCCCAGATACGCAGTATTTT. Translated, it gives CASSFTPDTQYF. The variable domain in full, with the rest retrieved from reference TRBV7-9 and TRBJ2-3, is DTGVSQNPRHKITKRGQNVTFRCDPISEHNRLYWYRQTLGQGPEFLTYFQNEAQLEKSRLLSDRFSAERPKGSFSTLEIQRTEQGDSAMYLCASSFTPDTQYFGPGTRLTVL.